The 5 T cell receptor beta chains in this list originate from one sample, sequenced in a study of glioma-infiltrating T cells after dendritic cell vaccination. The time point: after dendritic cell vaccination, including at tumor progression/relapse. Some clones are missing from TCRdb's copy, which holds only in-frame ones; the method was immunoSEQ multiplex PCR. The repertoire holds about 65,000 clones, with around nine tenths as singletons. This specimen was blood, taken after dendritic cell vaccination. These receptors originate from a human donor with glioblastoma.

The J gene is TRBJ1-5, the V gene TRBV27; 7 bases line up with TRBD1. With V trimmed by 6 bases and J by 8 bases, 13 bases remained unmatched. Germline CDR1 MNHEY, CDR2 SMNVEV (reference sequence). The length of the CDR3 is 15 residues. The CDR3 region is CASSPTEGAYEPQHF. The DNA for the CDR3 is TGTGCCAGCAGCCCCACGGAGGGGGCTTATGAGCCCCAGCATTTT.

The chain uses TRBV7-3 and TRBJ1-1, with D perhaps matching TRBD1 (6 bases). The CDR3 covers 16 residues. In germline, CDR1 is SGHTA, CDR2 FQGTGA. The V and J ends lost 4 bases and 7 bases respectively, with 22 bases between them. In nucleotides, the CDR3 is TGTGCCAGCAGCTCCAACCCGGGACAAAAAAGGGTTGAAGCTTTCTTT. Translating it yields CASSSNPGQKRVEAFF.

This chain uses TRBV11-3 with TRBJ2-2; 11 nucleotides match TRBD2. The CDR3 covers 14 residues. V was pared by 6 bases and J by 8 bases, with 5 bases of the junction left unmatched. The germline CDR1 and CDR2 sequences are SGHNT and YENEEA. The CDR3 region has the DNA TGTGCCAGCAGACTAGCGGGAGTACGGGGGGAGCTGTTTTTT. It codes for CASRLAGVRGELFF.

The rearrangement links TRBV30 to TRBJ1-2, with TRBD1 identical over 8 bases. After removal of 4 bases from V and 7 bases from J, the junction contained 5 bases not matched to a gene. The germline gives CDR1 GTSNPN, CDR2 SVGIG (reference sequence). The CDR3 sequence is 12 residues long. DNA for the CDR3: TGTGCCTGGACCTTAGGACAGGGTGGCTACACCTTC. Encoded protein: CAWTLGQGGYTF.

The V call is TRBV6-1, the J call TRBJ1-5; D ambiguous. The CDR3 runs to 16 residues. Germline CDR1 is MNHNS and CDR2 is SASEGT. V lost 3 bases, J lost 5 bases, and 17 bases lay in between. The CDR3 DNA sequence: TGTGCCAGCAGTGATTTACTAATCGGGTCGTATCAGCCCCAGCATTTT. It translates to CASSDLLIGSYQPQHF.